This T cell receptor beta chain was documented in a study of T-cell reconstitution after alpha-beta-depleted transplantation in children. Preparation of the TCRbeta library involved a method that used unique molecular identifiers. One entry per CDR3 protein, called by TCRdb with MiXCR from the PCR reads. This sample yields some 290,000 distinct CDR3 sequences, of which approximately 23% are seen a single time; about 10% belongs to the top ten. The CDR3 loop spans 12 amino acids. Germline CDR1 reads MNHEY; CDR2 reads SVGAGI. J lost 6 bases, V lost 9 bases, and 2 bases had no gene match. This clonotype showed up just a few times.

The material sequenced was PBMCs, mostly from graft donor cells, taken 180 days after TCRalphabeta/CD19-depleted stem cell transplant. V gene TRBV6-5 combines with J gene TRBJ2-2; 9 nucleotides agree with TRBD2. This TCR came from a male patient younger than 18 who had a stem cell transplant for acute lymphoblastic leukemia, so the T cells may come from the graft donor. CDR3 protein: CASGTSPGELFF. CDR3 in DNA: TGTGCCAGTGGGACTAGCCCCGGGGAGCTGTTTTTT.